This T cell receptor (beta chain) was obtained from a study of CD8 T cells in Susac syndrome. Study background: Intravenous immunoglobulin alone or corticosteroids were being given to patients with Susac syndrome at blood draw, unless they were therapy-naive.

As judged by recently defined diagnostic criteria, patients with Susac syndrome had definite or probable disease. V dropped 5 bases and J dropped 0 bases, with 11 bases sitting between them. The CDR3 loop spans 14 amino acids. Germline-derived CDR1 and CDR2 are LNHNV and YYDKDF (reference sequence). Random hexamers primed reverse transcription of about 0.45 to 1 ug RNA. Coverage of TCR beta CDR3 amplification by immunoSEQ multiplex PCR extended to 54 Vbeta and 13 Jbeta. TCRdb re-called the immunoSEQ multiplex PCR reads through MiXCR, storing one row per CDR3 protein. Of roughly 250,000 distinct CDR3 sequences listed, about 95% are singletons. In this sample, this clonotype turned up once.

The sequence derives from a human donor with Susac syndrome. The sample consisted of CD4+ T cells from PBMCs. The chain carries TRBV15 and TRBJ2-7, with D possibly being TRBD1 (5 bases). The CDR3 here is CATSFDSYSYEQYF. The CDR3, as DNA: TGTGCCACCAGCTTTGACAGTTACTCCTACGAGCAGTACTTC.